This T cell receptor beta chain stems from a study of T cells expressing NK-cell markers. Study outcomes and limitations: Similarly, these clonotypes led the CD3+CD56-NKG2C+ fraction as well in a few donors.

From its re-call of the 5' RACE reads, TCRdb lists each CDR3 protein once, without DNA. Its clone listing holds about 550,000 distinct CDR3 sequences. Turning to this clonotype: The antigen remains undetermined.

From germline, CDR1 is LGHNA and CDR2 YNFKEQ. CDR3 length: 14 amino acids. The sequencing sample was made of blood T cells: a sorted CD56 or NKG2C T cell subset, CD4+ or CD8+ T cells, or bulk PBMC T cells (not recorded which). V and J are TRBV4-2 and TRBJ2-7; TCRdb outputs TRBD1, but without DNA this stays unchecked. This receptor was obtained from a man younger than 35 in good health. The CDR3: CASSPLGRDYEQYF.